Shown below are 18 T cell receptor beta chains from a single sample sequenced in a study of blood T cell repertoires in COVID-19. The method was immunoSEQ multiplex PCR; TCRdb's version includes in-frame clones alone and lacks a portion of them. The sample records 50,000 to 70,000 clones, roughly 86% being singletons. The sample comprised peripheral blood. These receptors all stem from a man aged 55 to 70 with active or convalescent COVID-19.

This chain links TRBV3-1 (or the pseudogene TRBV3-2) with TRBJ2-1; TRBD2 matches at 8 bases. The CDR3 loop spans 17 amino acids. Germline V lookup: CDR1 LGHDT, CDR2 YNNKEL (reference sequence). Unmatched junction bases numbered 16, after V lost 4 bases and J lost 8 bases. CDR3 bases: TGTGCCAGCAGCCGTCTCACCGGGCTAGCGGGTGGGCATGAGCAGTTCTTC. It encodes CASSRLTGLAGGHEQFF.

The rearrangement joins TRBV6-6 to TRBJ2-5, with 9 positions matching TRBD2. The germline V gene has CDR1 MNHNY and CDR2 SVGAGI (reference sequence). The CDR3 spans 17 residues. The V segment lost 5 bases and the J segment 4 bases; nucleotides outside the gene matches: 14. The CDR3 is CASSQTPGAGGGETQYF. CDR3 sequence (DNA): TGTGCCAGCAGTCAAACCCCCGGTGCGGGGGGGGGAGAGACCCAGTACTTC.

This clone was detected once. V and J are TRBV18 and TRBJ2-7; tentatively, D is TRBD2 (5 bases). Germline assignment: CDR1 KGHSH and CDR2 LQKENI. Trimming removed 3 bases from V and 2 bases from J, with 14 bases in between. This CDR3 contains 15 residues. CDR3 region: CASSPLANYPYEQYF. CDR3 DNA sequence: TGTGCCAGCTCACCCCTAGCCAATTACCCCTACGAGCAGTACTTC.

This clone was observed a handful of times. The rearrangement links TRBV2 to TRBJ2-1, with 7 bases identical to TRBD2. The V and J ends lost 3 bases and 7 bases, in that order; junction bases with no gene match: 3. The V gene's germline CDR1 is SNHLY and CDR2 FYNNEI. The CDR3 is made up of 13 amino acids. The CDR3 bases are TGTGCCAGCAGTGATCACGGGAGGAATGAGCAGTTCTTC. Translated, it gives CASSDHGRNEQFF.

The rearrangement uses TRBV19 and TRBJ1-2, with 8 bases that match TRBD1. The length of the CDR3 is 13 residues. The V and J ends lost 4 bases and 8 bases, in that order; junction bases with no gene match: 6. Germline CDR1 and CDR2: LNHDA and SQIVND (reference sequence). The CDR3 is CASSTRQGNGYTF. The CDR3 nucleotides read TGTGCCAGTAGTACGCGACAGGGGAACGGCTACACCTTC.

The genes are TRBV6-4 and TRBJ2-1; 13 nucleotides agree with TRBD2. V shed 6 bases and J 5 bases; nucleotides not matched to a gene: 4. Per the germline V gene, CDR1 is MRHNA and CDR2 is SNTAGT. This CDR3 region has 15 residues. The CDR3 here is CASSQGLAGHNEQFF. The CDR3, as DNA: TGTGCCAGCAGCCAGGGACTAGCGGGGCACAATGAGCAGTTCTTC.

The J gene is TRBJ1-2, the V gene TRBV20-1; weak D call: TRBD1 (5 bases). V was cut by 8 bases and J by 8 bases, with 15 bases left in between. There are 11 residues in the CDR3. Germline CDR1 reads DFQATT; CDR2 reads SNEGSKA (reference sequence). The CDR3 region is CSPPWEGGYTF. The CDR3 nucleotides read TGCAGTCCCCCTTGGGAGGGGGGCTACACCTTC.

The chain employs TRBV5-6 and TRBJ1-5, with 9 positions matching TRBD1. This CDR3 has 14 residues. Germline V gene data show CDR1 as SGHDT and CDR2 as YYEEEE. V was pared by 4 bases and J by 6 bases, with 5 bases of the junction left unmatched. The CDR3 nucleotides are TGTGCCAGCAGCAAGGGACAGGGCGGTCAGCCCCAGCATTTT. Its protein is CASSKGQGGQPQHF.

This chain connects TRBV6-2 or TRBV6-3 to TRBJ2-3, with D hard to call. CDR1 MNHEY and CDR2 SVGEGT come from the germline V gene. The V and J ends lost 2 bases and 2 bases respectively, with 14 bases between them. The CDR3 loop spans 16 amino acids. CDR3: CASSYGPDTNTDTQYF. CDR3 nucleotide sequence: TGTGCCAGCAGTTACGGCCCTGATACAAACACAGATACGCAGTATTTT.

This chain joins TRBV7-9 and TRBJ2-1; 8 nucleotides align to TRBD1. J was trimmed by 0 bases and V by 6 bases; bases with no gene match: 7. CDR3 length: 16 residues. Germline values: CDR1 SEHNR, CDR2 FQNEAQ (reference sequence). The CDR3 DNA reads as TGTGCCAGCAGAATTGGGACAGGTAGCTCCTACAATGAGCAGTTCTTC. Translating gives CASRIGTGSSYNEQFF.

About this clone: An end of the junction does not agree with germline; a read error may underlie this. This chain connects TRBV4-1 to TRBJ2-1; 13 nucleotides line up with TRBD2. CDR1 is MGHRA, CDR2 YSYEKL, per germline. This CDR3 contains 16 residues. CDR3 amino acids: CASSQGLAGAHNEQFF. DNA of the CDR3: TGCGCCAGCAGTCAAGGACTAGCGGGAGCCCACAATGAGCAGTTCTTC.

This clone was picked up a small number of times. This chain uses TRBV4-1 with TRBJ2-2; 7 positions match TRBD2. Germline CDR1 is MGHRA and CDR2 is YSYEKL. V lost 0 bases and J lost 0; bases outside the gene matches: 4. CDR3 size: 17 residues. The CDR3 DNA is TGCGCCAGCAGCCAAGAAACTGGGGGGGCGAACACCGGGGAGCTGTTTTTT. It is translated as CASSQETGGANTGELFF.

V is TRBV9 and J is TRBJ2-2; 9 bases are shared with TRBD2. Germline V lookup: CDR1 SGDLS, CDR2 YYNGEE. The CDR3 loop spans 17 amino acids. Unmatched junction bases numbered 8, after V lost 1 base and J lost 4 bases. The CDR3 loop reads CASSVTIAGASTGELFF. In DNA form, the CDR3 reads TGTGCCAGCAGCGTAACGATAGCGGGAGCTTCCACCGGGGAGCTGTTTTTT.

The chain uses TRBV4-1 and TRBJ1-5; D is unresolved. V lost 5 bases and J lost 1, with 12 bases in between. The CDR3 is 15 amino acids. Germline V gene sequence: CDR1 MGHRA, CDR2 YSYEKL. The DNA for the CDR3 is TGCGCCAGCAGCGGGTACAGTGGCAGCAATCAGCCCCAGCATTTT. Protein product: CASSGYSGSNQPQHF.

This chain connects TRBV2 to TRBJ2-2; maybe TRBD1 (6 bases). The CDR3 contains 14 residues. Per germline, CDR1 SNHLY and CDR2 FYNNEI. V shed 6 bases and J shed 1 base, with 9 bases lying between them. The CDR3 here is CASRKQGNTGELFF. The CDR3 DNA sequence: TGTGCCAGCAGGAAACAGGGGAACACCGGGGAGCTGTTTTTT.

This clone appeared a single time. The sample carries other DNA sequences with the same CDR3. This chain links TRBV5-4 with TRBJ1-1; 9 bases are shared with TRBD1. Germline V gene lookup returns CDR1 SGHNT and CDR2 YYREEE (reference sequence). The V gene end was trimmed by 0 bases and the J gene end by 6 bases; junction bases not matched to a gene: 3. This CDR3 comprises 14 residues. The chain's CDR3 is CASSLEQGASEAFF. The CDR3 DNA is TGTGCCAGCAGCTTGGAACAGGGGGCGTCTGAAGCTTTCTTT.

The rearrangement links TRBV29-1 to TRBJ1-2; TRBD1 might be the D (5 bases). The germline CDR1 and CDR2 sequences are SQVTM and ANQGSEA. CDR3 length: 14 amino acids. The V end lost 4 bases, the J end lost 5 bases, and 17 bases lay between the germline ends. In DNA, the CDR3 is TGCAGCGTTGCGATGGGGGGTGTAATATATGGCTACACCTTC. Encoded protein: CSVAMGGVIYGYTF.

This chain links TRBV18 with TRBJ1-6; weak D call: TRBD1 (6 bases). This CDR3 spans 15 amino acids. The V end was cut by 4 bases, the J end by 9 bases, with 16 bases between. Looked up from germline, CDR1 is KGHSH and CDR2 is LQKENI. CDR3 sequence: CASSLNSGEGSPLHF. The CDR3 bases are TGTGCCAGCTCACTAAACTCAGGGGAAGGTTCACCCCTCCACTTT.